The 22 T cell receptor beta chains below come from one sample, sequenced in a study of T cell repertoires in cytomegalovirus infection. Using its own MiXCR run on the reads, TCRdb lists one record per CDR3 protein. The sample consists of over 300,000 distinct CDR3 sequences, over 7.5% of them appearing once. Sequencing was performed on PBMCs. These receptors were taken from a human donor in good health (CMV status not recorded). Some clones in this sample may be carry-over from other donors' samples.

This clonotype was found many times. This chain uses TRBV7-2 with TRBJ2-7; 9 bases align to TRBD1. Germline V CDR1 and CDR2: SGHTA, FQGNSA. Trimming at V came to 9 bases and at J to 4 bases, leaving 13 bases not matched to a gene. CDR3 length equals 15 residues. The CDR3 spells CASSPPGQGWYEQYF. CDR3 coding DNA: TGTGCCAGTTCCCCTCCGGGACAGGGATGGTACGAGCAGTACTTC.

Written as DNA, the CDR3 is TGTGCCAGCAGCCGCGACCACACCGGGGAGCTGTTTTTT. It codes for CASSRDHTGELFF. The rearrangement links TRBV7-2 to TRBJ2-2; D gene unclear. This CDR3 is built from 13 residues. The V gene's germline CDR1 is SGHTA and CDR2 FQGNSA. Trimming took 5 bases from V and 3 from J, leaving 7 bases between them.

The chain uses TRBV7-2 and TRBJ2-2; 10 nucleotides align to TRBD2. Per the germline V gene, CDR1 is SGHTA and CDR2 is FQGNSA. The CDR3 runs to 16 residues. J lost 6 bases, V lost 2 bases, and 6 bases had no gene match. The CDR3 DNA reads TGTGCCAGCAGCTTACAGAGCGGGAGGGTCGCCGGGGAGCTGTTTTTT. It encodes CASSLQSGRVAGELFF.

This sequence joins TRBV6-2 or TRBV6-3 and TRBJ1-1; no definite D call. Trimming took off 0 bases at V and 4 bases at J, with 3 bases between the two ends. Germline CDR1 MNHEY, CDR2 SVGEGT. This CDR3 has 12 residues. CDR3 region: CASSYSITEAFF. The CDR3 DNA reads as TGTGCCAGCAGTTACTCGATCACTGAAGCTTTCTTT.

This clonotype was seen a few times. V and J are TRBV6-1 and TRBJ2-7; TRBD2 is a possible D gene (6 bases). The CDR3 runs 15 residues. V shed 3 bases and J shed 3 bases, with 15 bases lying between them. Germline V gene lookup returns CDR1 MNHNS and CDR2 SASEGT. The CDR3 sequence is CASSDSGTYGYEQYF. The CDR3 DNA follows: TGTGCCAGCAGTGACTCCGGGACTTATGGCTACGAGCAGTACTTC.

The rearrangement uses TRBV7-9 and TRBJ1-4; D is possibly TRBD1 (6 bases). Germline V gives CDR1 SEHNR, CDR2 FQNEAQ (reference sequence). V lost 4 bases and J 5 bases, leaving 17 bases between the germline ends. The CDR3 has 16 amino acids. CDR3 coding DNA: TGTGCCAGCAGCTCTTTGGAGGGGGGGACAAATGAAAAACTGTTTTTT. Its protein product is CASSSLEGGTNEKLFF.

This clonotype was seen only a few times. The J gene is TRBJ2-5, the V gene TRBV4-3; D is possibly TRBD2 (5 bases). The CDR3 contains 15 residues. From germline, CDR1 is LGHNA and CDR2 YSLEER. Between the trimmed V and J ends, which lost 0 bases and 2 bases, there was a span of 10 bases. Here the CDR3 DNA reads TGCGCCAGCAGCCAAGAGGGCACTAGACAAGAGACCCAGTACTTC. Encoded protein: CASSQEGTRQETQYF.

This clonotype was found many times. CDR3 sequence (DNA): TGTGCCAGCAGCTCCCCCTTTAGCGAGGGAGATACGCAGTATTTT. It encodes CASSSPFSEGDTQYF. The chain couples TRBV7-2 to TRBJ2-3; perhaps TRBD2 as D (5 bases). The CDR3 has 15 residues. Germline loops: CDR1 SGHTA, CDR2 FQGNSA. V dropped 4 bases and J dropped 5 bases, with 16 bases sitting between them.

This clonotype occurred many times. The V gene is TRBV25-1, the J gene TRBJ2-7, with 10 bases lining up with TRBD2. The germline CDR1 and CDR2 sequences are MGHDK and SYGVNS. V dropped 10 bases and J dropped 0; count of bases not matched to a gene: 6. The CDR3 extends over 14 amino acids. In DNA, the CDR3 is TGTGCCACCAAACCTAGCGGGAGCTCCTACGAGCAGTACTTC. Translating it yields CATKPSGSSYEQYF.

This clonotype was observed a few times. V usage is TRBV6-5 and J usage is TRBJ2-7; D is possibly TRBD2 (5 bases). The germline V gene encodes CDR1 MNHEY and CDR2 SVGAGI. V was trimmed by 0 bases and J by 0 bases, leaving 9 bases between them. The CDR3 spans 15 residues. This chain's CDR3 is CASSYSRGTSYEQYF. As DNA, the CDR3 is TGTGCCAGCAGTTACTCACGGGGAACCTCCTACGAGCAGTACTTC.

This chain connects TRBV10-2 to TRBJ2-3, with 10 bases matching TRBD2. The CDR3 sequence is 16 residues long. The germline V gene has CDR1 WSHSY and CDR2 SAAADI. V was clipped by 2 bases and J by 7 bases; unmatched bases: 9. The CDR3 spells CASSEKALAGANTQYF. CDR3 nucleotides: TGCGCCAGCAGTGAGAAGGCGCTAGCGGGAGCGAATACGCAGTATTTT.

The table lists this clonotype with many counts. The V and J genes are TRBV7-2 and TRBJ2-1; TRBD1 is a possible D gene (6 bases). V gave up 5 bases and J gave up 7 bases, with 15 bases separating them. CDR1 SGHTA and CDR2 FQGNSA come from the germline V gene. This CDR3 comprises 14 residues. CDR3 in DNA: TGTGCCAGCAGCCGGAAGGGGGTGCGTAATGAGCAGTTCTTC. Translating gives CASSRKGVRNEQFF.

The sample holds a few counts of this clonotype. The gene calls are TRBV7-6 and TRBJ2-2; D ambiguous. Trimming stripped 5 bases from V and 3 bases from J, with 13 bases between. This CDR3 has 15 amino acids. CDR1 is SGHVS and CDR2 is FNYEAQ in the germline V gene. CDR3 bases: TGTGCCAGCAGCCTTAGTGTGGGCGACACCGGGGAGCTGTTTTTT. Translated, it gives CASSLSVGDTGELFF. The whole variable domain, filled in from reference TRBV7-6 and TRBJ2-2, reads GAGVSQSPRYKVTKRGQDVALRCDPISGHVSLYWYRQALGQGPEFLTYFNYEAQQDKSGLPNDRFSAERPEGSISTLTIQRTEQRDSAMYRCASSLSVGDTGELFFGEGSRLTVL.

The gene calls are TRBV2 and TRBJ2-1; TRBD2 matches 8 bases. The CDR3 contains 14 residues. Germline V CDR1 and CDR2: SNHLY, FYNNEI. The junction had 8 bases not matched to a gene; V was cut back by 6 bases and J by 7 bases. CDR3 amino acids: CASSALRGGNEQFF. The CDR3 DNA sequence: TGTGCCAGCAGCGCTCTCCGGGGGGGGAATGAGCAGTTCTTC.

This sequence joins TRBV14 and TRBJ2-2; no reliable D call. CDR1 is SGHDN and CDR2 is FVKESK in the germline V gene. The CDR3 sequence is 18 residues long. V lost 4 bases and J lost 0, with 18 bases in between. CDR3 sequence (DNA): TGTGCCAGCAGCCGAACCGCCAGGACCCGAACGAACACCGGGGAGCTGTTTTTT. Amino acids: CASSRTARTRTNTGELFF. The whole variable domain, filled in from reference TRBV14 and TRBJ2-2, reads EAGVTQFPSHSVIEKGQTVTLRCDPISGHDNLYWYRRVMGKEIKFLLHFVKESKQDESGMPNNRFLAERTGGTYSTLKVQPAELEDSGVYFCASSRTARTRTNTGELFFGEGSRLTVL.

The sample holds a few counts of this clonotype. The chain carries TRBV28 and TRBJ1-2; the D is unclear. Trimming took off 7 bases at V and 0 bases at J, with 6 bases between the two ends. The CDR3 runs to 12 residues. In germline, CDR1 is MDHEN, CDR2 SYDVKM. CDR3 protein: CASTTSNYGYTF. CDR3 DNA: TGTGCCAGCACCACTTCTAACTATGGCTACACCTTC.

The sample holds a few counts of this clonotype. The gene calls are TRBV19 and TRBJ1-2, with TRBD1 identical over 9 bases. Germline CDR1 LNHDA, CDR2 SQIVND (reference sequence). CDR3 length: 14 amino acids. Trimming took 3 bases from V and 3 from J; bases not matched to a gene: 2. CDR3 in DNA: TGTGCCAGTAGTATCTGGGACAGGGACTATGGCTACACCTTC. Amino acids: CASSIWDRDYGYTF. The whole variable domain, remainder taken from reference TRBV19 and TRBJ1-2, is DGGITQSPKYLFRKEGQNVTLSCEQNLNHDAMYWYRQDPGQGLRLIYYSQIVNDFQKGDIAEGYSVSREKKESFPLTVTSAQKNPTAFYLCASSIWDRDYGYTFGSGTRLTVV.

This clonotype was seen ten or more times. V and J are TRBV7-3 and TRBJ2-7; 8 nucleotides match TRBD1. The CDR3 spans 14 residues. The germline gives CDR1 SGHTA, CDR2 FQGTGA. With 3 bases clipped from V and 2 bases from J, the junction kept 3 bases outside the gene matches. The CDR3 DNA follows: TGTGCCAGCAGCTTCGACAGGGGCCCCTACGAGCAGTACTTC. Its protein product is CASSFDRGPYEQYF. The full variable domain, its missing parts supplied by reference TRBV7-3 and TRBJ2-7, is GAGVSQTPSNKVTEKGKYVELRCDPISGHTALYWYRQSLGQGPEFLIYFQGTGAADDSGLPNDRFFAVRPEGSVSTLKIQRTERGDSAVYLCASSFDRGPYEQYFGPGTRLTVT.

The V gene is TRBV12-3 or TRBV12-4, the J gene TRBJ1-2, with 7 positions matching TRBD1. This CDR3 spans 16 amino acids. The V and J ends lost 0 bases and 7 bases, in that order; junction bases with no gene match: 11. This CDR3 reads CASSLAPGGKIFGYTF. The CDR3 DNA is TGTGCCAGCAGTTTAGCTCCAGGGGGGAAAATCTTTGGCTACACCTTC.

This clonotype occurred a few times. The chain combines TRBV6-5 with TRBJ2-7, with 7 bases identical to TRBD1. Germline loops: CDR1 MNHEY, CDR2 SVGAGI. The CDR3 runs to 14 residues. Losses at the gene ends were 7 bases for V and 5 bases for J; bases not matched to a gene: 11. The CDR3 spells CASKVETGFNEQYF. The CDR3 DNA sequence: TGTGCCAGCAAGGTCGAGACAGGGTTTAACGAGCAGTACTTC.

The table lists this clonotype with many counts. This chain joins TRBV7-3 and TRBJ2-5, with TRBD1 identical over 8 bases. There are 14 residues in the CDR3. Germline CDR1 SGHTA, CDR2 FQGTGA. V shed 7 bases and J 5 bases; nucleotides not matched to a gene: 9. The CDR3 loop reads CASNLDRESETQYF. CDR3 DNA: TGTGCCAGCAACTTGGACAGGGAAAGCGAGACCCAGTACTTC.

In this sample, this clonotype turned up a few times. The chain uses TRBV20-1 and TRBJ1-6; D gene ambiguous. Germline V gene sequence: CDR1 DFQATT, CDR2 SNEGSKA (reference sequence). Trimming removed 0 bases at V and 3 bases at J, with 15 bases between. The CDR3 has 17 amino acids. This CDR3 is CSARDPVKDHYNSPLHF. The CDR3 nucleotides are TGCAGTGCTAGAGATCCGGTAAAGGACCACTATAATTCACCCCTCCACTTT.